The subject of this entry is one T cell receptor beta chain. It lacks a known antigen. Base qualities are not provided; no much larger clone lies one nucleotide away. This specimen belongs to a study of T cells after yellow fever vaccination (dated by TCRdb to the late 2010s). About the study as a whole: Libraries from fractions with low cell numbers were prepared with the SMART-Seq v4 Ultra Low Input RNA kit. To follow T-cell clones before and after both primary and booster YFV17D yellow fever vaccination, bulk TCR alpha and beta repertoires underwent longitudinal sequencing. The cohort comprised two healthy male donors, one aged 18 to 29 and one aged 30 to 40 years. Blood was drawn at multiple timepoints before and after primary and secondary immunization, with bulk PBMC replicates and cell subsets isolated. Here is what the overall study found, with its caveats: Only a couple of donors were included in the study, so the extent to which the findings can be generalized is limited. FACS-sorted repertoires could contain abundant contaminating clonotypes from the bulk population, so computational filtering was required. A small share of clonotypes was detected in both CD4 and CD8 compartments, with the overlap likely arising from convergent recombination. The secondary T-cell response was weaker than the primary response but faster, peaking on day 5 instead of day 15. After the booster, most of the clones that had expanded following primary vaccination were detected again (almost 98% of CD4 and around 90% of CD8), which suggests that memory was broadly maintained.

These reads were obtained on an Illumina NovaSeq 6000. TCR cDNA was synthesized by 5'RACE template switching, through which a universal primer site and unique molecular identifiers were introduced. cDNA synthesis was primed from both the TCR alpha and TCR beta constant segments. Two PCR steps were used to amplify libraries, with sample barcodes and sequencing adapters being added in the second step. Sequencing of the libraries was done on either Illumina HiSeq 2500 (2x100 bp) or NovaSeq (2x150 bp). As for how the authors treated the data: Demultiplexing of reads and collapsing into UMI consensus sequences were performed with MIGEC, and V(D)J alignment was carried out with MiXCR. Vaccine-responding clonotypes were defined with edgeR using replicate PBMC samples, requiring FDR below 0.01 and a log2 fold change above 5 up to day 15. Each bulk clonotype was labeled CD4 or CD8 based on which sequenced repertoire, CD4 or CD8, contained the clonotype at higher abundance. TCRdb ran its own pipeline on the public reads, namely fastp trimming at Q25 and MiXCR clone calling, and kept in-frame beta chains. Entries are consolidated by CDR3 protein sequence, retaining the most common genes and DNA. None of the V and J calls come from the authors' own analysis; TCRdb made them. The sample table lists some 260,000 distinct CDR3 sequences, approximately 5.2% of them with a count of one. The ten largest clones add up to roughly 3.5% of the sample.

From cysteine to phenylalanine, the CDR3 is 15 amino acids long. CDR3 DNA is the only sequence kept; it has 45 bases, read in frame from the first base. From the germline V gene (reference sequence), CDR1 is SGHKS and CDR2 is YYEKEE. V ends up 4 bases short and J 3 bases short, with an unmatched junction base count of 5. Taken with the paper, the label for treatment or condition translates to: live attenuated yellow fever vaccine strain. A standard Ficoll-Paque protocol was used to isolate PBMCs from peripheral blood. Dynabeads CD4 and CD8 positive selection kits were used to isolate CD4 and CD8 T-cell fractions. RNA was extracted with TriZol from bulk PBMCs, CD4 and CD8 fractions, and dextramer-positive and dextramer-negative fractions.

The chain is assembled from TRBV5-5 and TRBJ2-5, with 11 junctional bases fitting TRBD2. The sequence was obtained from a man younger than 35 who received the YFV17D yellow fever vaccine. This material consisted of CD4+ T cells sorted from PBMCs, taken on the day of the yellow fever booster vaccination. Here the CDR3 is given as CASSGLAGEEETQYF. The DNA sequence is as follows: TGTGCCAGCAGCGGACTAGCGGGCGAGGAAGAGACCCAGTACTTC.